This T cell receptor beta chain originates from a study of blood T cell repertoires in COVID-19. Study overall: The United States, Italy and Spain were the sources of the acute and convalescent COVID-19 samples. PBMCs, B-cell-depleted T cells, or T cells provided the cDNA or gDNA that made up the material.

In the original workflow: Reference gene primer amplification in the assay estimated nucleated cell counts. Method: immunoSEQ multiplex PCR; TCRdb's copy keeps in-frame clones and lacks some. From that table come the V and J calls and clone size; the DNA was used to work out D and trimming. Among 110,000 to 150,000 clones listed, 65% to 80% were seen once. V was trimmed by 1 base and J by 6 bases, leaving 14 bases between them. CDR1 is SGHRS and CDR2 is YFSETQ in the germline V gene. CDR3 length: 15 amino acids. The clonotype was recovered from a man between 60 and 70 years old with acute or convalescent COVID-19. Sequencing was performed on peripheral blood. This chain uses TRBV5-1 with TRBJ1-5, with D possibly being TRBD1 (6 bases). The CDR3 DNA follows: TGCGCCAGCAGCTTGACTGGGGGCGAGGGTCAGCCCCAGCATTTT. Translating it yields CASSLTGGEGQPQHF.